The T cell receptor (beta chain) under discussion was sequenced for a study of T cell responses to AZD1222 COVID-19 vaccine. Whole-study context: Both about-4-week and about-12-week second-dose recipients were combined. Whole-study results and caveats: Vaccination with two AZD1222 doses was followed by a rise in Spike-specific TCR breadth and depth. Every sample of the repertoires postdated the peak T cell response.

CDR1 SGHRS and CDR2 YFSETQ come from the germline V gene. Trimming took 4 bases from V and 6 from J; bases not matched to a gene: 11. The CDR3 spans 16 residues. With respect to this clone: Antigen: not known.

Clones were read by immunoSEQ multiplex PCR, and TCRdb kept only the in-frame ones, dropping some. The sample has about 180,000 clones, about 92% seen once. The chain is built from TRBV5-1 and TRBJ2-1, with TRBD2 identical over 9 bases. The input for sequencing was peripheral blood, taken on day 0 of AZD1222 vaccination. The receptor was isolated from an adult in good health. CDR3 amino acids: CASSSPAGGYRNEQFF. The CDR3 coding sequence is TGCGCCAGCAGCAGCCCCGCGGGAGGGTATCGCAATGAGCAGTTCTTC.